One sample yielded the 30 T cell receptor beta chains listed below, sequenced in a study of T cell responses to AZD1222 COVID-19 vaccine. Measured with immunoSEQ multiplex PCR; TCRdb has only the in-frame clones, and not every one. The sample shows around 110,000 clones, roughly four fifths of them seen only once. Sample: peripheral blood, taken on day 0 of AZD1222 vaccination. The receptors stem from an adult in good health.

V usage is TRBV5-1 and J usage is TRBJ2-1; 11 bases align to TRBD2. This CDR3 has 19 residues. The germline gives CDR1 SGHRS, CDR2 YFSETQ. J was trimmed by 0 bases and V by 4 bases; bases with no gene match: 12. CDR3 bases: TGCGCCAGCAGCGGAACTAGCGGGAGTTTAGGGGGCTCCTACAATGAGCAGTTCTTC. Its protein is CASSGTSGSLGGSYNEQFF.

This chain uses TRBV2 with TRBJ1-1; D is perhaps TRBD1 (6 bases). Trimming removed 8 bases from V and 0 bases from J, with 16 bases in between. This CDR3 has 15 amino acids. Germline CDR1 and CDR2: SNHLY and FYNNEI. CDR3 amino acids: CASARRGHMNTEAFF. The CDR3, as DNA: TGTGCCAGCGCCCGCCGGGGACACATGAACACTGAAGCTTTCTTT.

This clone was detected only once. Written as DNA, the CDR3 is TGTGCCGTCAAAAACAGGCAATCCGGCATCATCGATGAGCAGTTCTTC. It translates to CAVKNRQSGIIDEQFF. The rearrangement uses TRBV10-3 and TRBJ2-1, with TRBD1 as a possible D gene (5 bases). The CDR3 covers 16 residues. Deletions cut 11 bases from V and 8 bases from J, with 28 bases between. Germline V gene sequence: CDR1 ENHRY, CDR2 SYGVKD.

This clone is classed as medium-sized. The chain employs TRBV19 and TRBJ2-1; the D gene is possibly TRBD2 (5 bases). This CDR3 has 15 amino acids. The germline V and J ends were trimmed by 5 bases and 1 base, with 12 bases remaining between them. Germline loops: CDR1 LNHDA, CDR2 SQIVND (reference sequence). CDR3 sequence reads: CASSQTSGSYNEQFF. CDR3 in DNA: TGTGCCAGTAGTCAAACTAGTGGGTCCTACAATGAGCAGTTCTTC.

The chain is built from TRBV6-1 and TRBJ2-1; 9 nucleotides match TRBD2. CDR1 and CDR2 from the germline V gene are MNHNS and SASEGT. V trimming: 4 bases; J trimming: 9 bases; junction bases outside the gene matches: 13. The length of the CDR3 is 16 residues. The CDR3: CASSVLPGLAFGEQFF. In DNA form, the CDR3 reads TGTGCCAGCAGTGTACTTCCGGGACTAGCCTTTGGTGAGCAGTTCTTC.

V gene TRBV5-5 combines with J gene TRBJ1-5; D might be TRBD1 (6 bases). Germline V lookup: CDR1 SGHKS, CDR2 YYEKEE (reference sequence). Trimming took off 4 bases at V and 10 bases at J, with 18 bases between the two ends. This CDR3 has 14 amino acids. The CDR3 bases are TGTGCCAGCAGCCCCCTGGGACATGCTCGACCCCAGCATTTT. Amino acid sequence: CASSPLGHARPQHF.

The CDR3 DNA reads as TGCGCCAGCAGAGTAGGAGGGCGTAATGAAAAACTGTTTTTT. This sequence encodes CASRVGGRNEKLFF. This chain connects TRBV5-1 to TRBJ1-4, with unresolved D. V shed 5 bases and J shed 4 bases, with 12 bases lying between them. The CDR3 contains 14 residues. CDR1 and CDR2 (germline): SGHRS, YFSETQ.

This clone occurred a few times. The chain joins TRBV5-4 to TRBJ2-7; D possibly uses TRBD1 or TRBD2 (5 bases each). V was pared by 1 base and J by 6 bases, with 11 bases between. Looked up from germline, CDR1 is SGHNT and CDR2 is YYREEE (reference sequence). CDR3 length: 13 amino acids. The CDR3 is CASSLFGGSEQYF. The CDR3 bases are TGTGCCAGCAGCTTGTTTGGGGGTAGCGAGCAGTACTTC.

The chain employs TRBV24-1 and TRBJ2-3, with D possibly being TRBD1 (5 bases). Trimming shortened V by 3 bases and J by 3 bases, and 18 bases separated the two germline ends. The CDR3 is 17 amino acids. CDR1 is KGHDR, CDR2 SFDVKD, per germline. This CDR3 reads CATSDPSTDKGTDTQYF. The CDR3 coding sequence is TGTGCCACCAGTGATCCTTCGACAGACAAAGGGACAGATACGCAGTATTTT.

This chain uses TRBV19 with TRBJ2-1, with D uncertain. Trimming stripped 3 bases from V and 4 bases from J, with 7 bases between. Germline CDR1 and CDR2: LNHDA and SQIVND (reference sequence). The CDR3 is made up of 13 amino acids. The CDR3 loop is CASSIPRYNEQFF. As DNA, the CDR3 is TGTGCCAGTAGTATCCCCAGATACAATGAGCAGTTCTTC.

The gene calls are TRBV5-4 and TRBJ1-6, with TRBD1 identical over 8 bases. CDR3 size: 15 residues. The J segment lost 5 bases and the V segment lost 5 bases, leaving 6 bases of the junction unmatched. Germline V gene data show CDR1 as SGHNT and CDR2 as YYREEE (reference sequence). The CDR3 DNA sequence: TGTGCCAGCAGTTCCCGACAGGGGAATAATTCACCCCTCCACTTT. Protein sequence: CASSSRQGNNSPLHF.

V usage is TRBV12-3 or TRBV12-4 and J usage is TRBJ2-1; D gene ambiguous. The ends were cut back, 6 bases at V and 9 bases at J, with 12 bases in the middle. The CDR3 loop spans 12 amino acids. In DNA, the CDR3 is TGTGCCAGCAGGTTCATCGCGGCTGAGCAGTTCTTC. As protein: CASRFIAAEQFF.

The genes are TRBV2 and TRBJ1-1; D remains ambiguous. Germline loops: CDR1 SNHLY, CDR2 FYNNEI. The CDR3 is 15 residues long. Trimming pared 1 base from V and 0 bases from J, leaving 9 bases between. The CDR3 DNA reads TGTGCCAGCAGTGAAGGGGCAGGTGTGAACACTGAAGCTTTCTTT. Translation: CASSEGAGVNTEAFF.

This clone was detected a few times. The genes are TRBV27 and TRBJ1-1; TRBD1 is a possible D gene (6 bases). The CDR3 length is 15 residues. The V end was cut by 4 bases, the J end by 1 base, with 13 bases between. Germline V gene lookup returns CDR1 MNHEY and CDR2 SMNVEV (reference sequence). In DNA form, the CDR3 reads TGTGCCAGCAGTTCCTCACAGGGTAGGAACACTGAAGCTTTCTTT. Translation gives CASSSSQGRNTEAFF.

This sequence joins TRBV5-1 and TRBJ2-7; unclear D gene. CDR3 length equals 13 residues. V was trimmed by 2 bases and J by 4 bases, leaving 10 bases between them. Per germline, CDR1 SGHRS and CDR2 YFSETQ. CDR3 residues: CASSLSVGYEQYF. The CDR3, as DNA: TGCGCCAGCAGCTTATCGGTCGGGTACGAGCAGTACTTC.

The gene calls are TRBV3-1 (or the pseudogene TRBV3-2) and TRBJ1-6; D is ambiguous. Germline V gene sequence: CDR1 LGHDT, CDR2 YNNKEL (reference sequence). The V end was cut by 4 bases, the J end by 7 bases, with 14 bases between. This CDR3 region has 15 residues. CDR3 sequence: CASSPVQVRNSPLHF. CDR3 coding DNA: TGTGCCAGCAGCCCGGTGCAGGTGAGGAATTCACCCCTCCACTTT.

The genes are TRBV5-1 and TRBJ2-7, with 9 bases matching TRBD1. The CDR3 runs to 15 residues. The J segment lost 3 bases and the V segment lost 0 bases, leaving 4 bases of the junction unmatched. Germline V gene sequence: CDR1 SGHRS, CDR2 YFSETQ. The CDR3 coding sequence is TGCGCCAGCAGCTTGGGAGGGACAGGGATCTACGAGCAGTACTTC. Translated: CASSLGGTGIYEQYF.

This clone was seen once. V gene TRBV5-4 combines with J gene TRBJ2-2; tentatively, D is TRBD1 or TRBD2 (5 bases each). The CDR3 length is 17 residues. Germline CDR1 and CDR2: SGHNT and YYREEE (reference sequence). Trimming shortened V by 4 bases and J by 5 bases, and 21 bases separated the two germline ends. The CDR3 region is CASSPRKGTDGTGELFF. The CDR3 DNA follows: TGTGCCAGCAGCCCACGAAAGGGGACGGACGGGACCGGGGAGCTGTTTTTT. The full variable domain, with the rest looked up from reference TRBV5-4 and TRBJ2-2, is ETGVTQSPTHLIKTRGQQVTLRCSSQSGHNTVSWYQQALGQGPQFIFQYYREEENGRGNFPPRFSGLQFPNYSSELNVNALELDDSALYLCASSPRKGTDGTGELFFGEGSRLTVL.

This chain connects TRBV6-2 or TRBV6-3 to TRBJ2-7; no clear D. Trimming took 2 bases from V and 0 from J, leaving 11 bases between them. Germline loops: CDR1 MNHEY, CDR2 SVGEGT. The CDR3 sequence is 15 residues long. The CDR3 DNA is TGTGCCAGCAGTTACGTTCTAGGAAGCTCCTACGAGCAGTACTTC. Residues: CASSYVLGSSYEQYF.

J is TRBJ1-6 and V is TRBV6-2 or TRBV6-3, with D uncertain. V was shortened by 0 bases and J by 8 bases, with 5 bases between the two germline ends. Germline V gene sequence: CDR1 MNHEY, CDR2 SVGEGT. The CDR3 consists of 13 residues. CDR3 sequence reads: CASSYSMDSPLHF. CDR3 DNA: TGTGCCAGCAGTTACTCGATGGATTCACCCCTCCACTTT.

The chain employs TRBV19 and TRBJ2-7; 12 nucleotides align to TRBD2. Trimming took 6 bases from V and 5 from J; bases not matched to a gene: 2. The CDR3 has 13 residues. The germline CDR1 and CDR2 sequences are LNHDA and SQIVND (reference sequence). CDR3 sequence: CASRTSGGHEQYF. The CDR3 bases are TGTGCCAGTAGGACTAGCGGGGGTCACGAGCAGTACTTC.

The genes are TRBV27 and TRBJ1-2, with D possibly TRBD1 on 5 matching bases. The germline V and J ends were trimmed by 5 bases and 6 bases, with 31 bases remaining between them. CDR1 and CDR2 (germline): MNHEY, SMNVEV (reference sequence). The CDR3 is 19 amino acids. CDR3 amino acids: CASSPPGRAGFWGTNGYTF. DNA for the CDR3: TGTGCCAGCAGTCCCCCGGGCAGGGCAGGTTTTTGGGGCACTAATGGCTACACCTTC.

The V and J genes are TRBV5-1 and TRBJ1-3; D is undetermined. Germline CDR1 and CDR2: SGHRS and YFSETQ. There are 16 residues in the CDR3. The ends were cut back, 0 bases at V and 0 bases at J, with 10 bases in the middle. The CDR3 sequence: CASSLEAAISGNTIYF. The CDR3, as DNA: TGCGCCAGCAGCTTGGAGGCAGCCATCTCTGGAAACACCATATATTTT.

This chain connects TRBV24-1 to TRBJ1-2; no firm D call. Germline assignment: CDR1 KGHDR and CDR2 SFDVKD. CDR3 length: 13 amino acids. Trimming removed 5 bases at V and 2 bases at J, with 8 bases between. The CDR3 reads CATSVSRNYGYTF. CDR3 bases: TGTGCCACCAGTGTGTCCAGGAACTATGGCTACACCTTC.

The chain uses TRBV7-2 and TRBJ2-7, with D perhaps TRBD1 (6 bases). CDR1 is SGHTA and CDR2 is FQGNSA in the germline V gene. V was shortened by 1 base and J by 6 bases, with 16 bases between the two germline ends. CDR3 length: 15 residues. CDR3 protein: CASSLGGTRVGEQYF. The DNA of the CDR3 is TGTGCCAGCAGCTTAGGGGGGACACGCGTAGGCGAGCAGTACTTC.

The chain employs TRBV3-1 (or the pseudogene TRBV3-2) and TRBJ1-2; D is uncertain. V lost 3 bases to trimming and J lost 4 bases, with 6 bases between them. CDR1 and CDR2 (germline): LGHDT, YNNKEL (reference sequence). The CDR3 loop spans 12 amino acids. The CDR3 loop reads CASSHRPYGYTF. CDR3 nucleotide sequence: TGTGCCAGCAGCCATAGGCCCTATGGCTACACCTTC.

CDR3 in amino acids: CASSLPQGAAETQYF. Here the CDR3 DNA reads TGCGCCAGCAGCTTGCCGCAGGGGGCGGCAGAGACCCAGTACTTC. V and J are TRBV5-1 and TRBJ2-5; 8 bases agree with TRBD1. Trimming removed 1 base from V and 4 bases from J; junction bases left unmatched: 6. The CDR3 extends over 15 amino acids. In germline, CDR1 is SGHRS, CDR2 YFSETQ.

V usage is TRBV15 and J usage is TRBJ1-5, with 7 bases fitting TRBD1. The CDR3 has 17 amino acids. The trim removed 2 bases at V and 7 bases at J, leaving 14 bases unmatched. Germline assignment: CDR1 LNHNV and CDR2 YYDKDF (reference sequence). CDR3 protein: CATSRYPLRGGTQPQHF. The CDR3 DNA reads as TGTGCCACCAGCAGATACCCCCTGCGAGGGGGCACGCAGCCCCAGCATTTT.

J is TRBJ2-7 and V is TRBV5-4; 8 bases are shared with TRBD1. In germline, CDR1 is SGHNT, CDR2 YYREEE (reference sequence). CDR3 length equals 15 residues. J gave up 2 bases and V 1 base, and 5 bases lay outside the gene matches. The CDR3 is CASSLQGATAYEQYF. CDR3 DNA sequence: TGTGCCAGCAGCTTGCAGGGGGCGACTGCCTACGAGCAGTACTTC.

The CDR3 DNA is TGTGCCAGCAGCAGAAATCGTGAGGGGGCCGGGCATCAGCCCCAGCATTTT. It codes for CASSRNREGAGHQPQHF. V gene TRBV27 combines with J gene TRBJ1-5; the match to TRBD1 covers 7 bases. The CDR3 totals 17 residues. Germline assignment: CDR1 MNHEY and CDR2 SMNVEV (reference sequence). The J segment lost 5 bases and the V segment lost 6 bases, leaving 16 bases of the junction unmatched.